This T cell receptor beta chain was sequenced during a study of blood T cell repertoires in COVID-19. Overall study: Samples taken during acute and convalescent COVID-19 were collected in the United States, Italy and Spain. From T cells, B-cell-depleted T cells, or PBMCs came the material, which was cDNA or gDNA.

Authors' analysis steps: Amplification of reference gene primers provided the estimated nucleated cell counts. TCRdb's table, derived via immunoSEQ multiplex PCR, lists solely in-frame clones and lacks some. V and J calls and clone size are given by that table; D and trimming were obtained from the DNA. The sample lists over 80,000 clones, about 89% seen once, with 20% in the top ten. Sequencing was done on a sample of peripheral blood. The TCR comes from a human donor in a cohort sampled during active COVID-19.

The CDR3 DNA reads as TGTGCCAGCAGTTACTCGAATCAGTTTGGCTACACCTTC. It encodes CASSYSNQFGYTF. The rearrangement joins TRBV6-2 or TRBV6-3 to TRBJ1-2; D remains unclear. Per the germline V gene, CDR1 is MNHEY and CDR2 is SVGEGT. Trimming stripped 0 bases from V and 7 bases from J, with 9 bases between. This CDR3 is 13 amino acids long.